This T cell receptor beta chain comes out of a study of T cell responses to AZD1222 COVID-19 vaccine. This clone was detected only once. Its antigen is currently unknown. Germline V CDR1 and CDR2: SGDLS, YYNGEE. The J segment lost 3 bases and the V segment lost 3 bases, leaving 7 bases of the junction unmatched. This CDR3 region has 16 residues. Whole-study results and caveats: Every sample of the repertoires postdated the peak T cell response.

Only in-frame clones appear in the TCRdb table, and some are missing; sequencing was by immunoSEQ multiplex PCR. The sample yields roughly 130,000 clones, 80% to 90% seen once. The clonotype was recovered from an adult in good health. V usage is TRBV9 and J usage is TRBJ2-2; 8 nucleotides agree with TRBD1. Sequencing was performed on peripheral blood, taken on day 0 of AZD1222 vaccination. CDR3 protein: CASSASAGQDTGELFF. CDR3 coding DNA: TGTGCCAGCAGCGCCAGCGCGGGACAGGACACCGGGGAGCTGTTTTTT.